The rows below give T cell receptor beta chains drawn from one sample of a study of cytomegalovirus exposure and HLA in healthy donors. Here immunoSEQ multiplex PCR was the method, and the copy in TCRdb shows in-frame clones only, minus some. There are roughly 190,000 clones in the sample; approximately 84% occur only once, and approximately 2.9% lies in the top ten. What was sequenced was PBMCs. The receptors here all came from a female donor in good health and CMV-seronegative. The CDR3 runs from the conserved cysteine through the conserved F or W. The order of the fields is J gene, CDR3 length, V gene, D gene, clone size, CDR3 DNA, CDR3 protein. A D gene is named only where the DNA matches it firmly. Expanded clones are given a class, and other clones once, few, many or no size at all.

j_call: TRBJ2-5; cdr3_length: 16; v_call: TRBV19; d_call: TRBD2; clone_size: NA; cdr3_nt: TGTGCCAGTAGTATAGGATCCGGGACTAGTGAAGAGACCCAGTACTTC; cdr3_aa: CASSIGSGTSEETQYF
j_call: TRBJ2-5; cdr3_length: 16; v_call: TRBV7-2; d_call: TRBD2; clone_size: few; cdr3_nt: TGTGCCAGCAGCTTAGTTCCTAGCGGGAGGATCGAGACCCAGTACTTC; cdr3_aa: CASSLVPSGRIETQYF
j_call: TRBJ2-2; cdr3_length: 18; v_call: TRBV19; d_call: TRBD2; clone_size: NA; cdr3_nt: TGTGCCAGTAGCCCGGGACTAGCGGGGGCCTCGACCACCGGGGAGCTGTTTTTT; cdr3_aa: CASSPGLAGASTTGELFF
j_call: TRBJ2-7; cdr3_length: 14; v_call: TRBV9; d_call: NA; clone_size: NA; cdr3_nt: TGTGCCAGCAGCGTGGGGACTTTCTCCTACGAGCAGTACTTC; cdr3_aa: CASSVGTFSYEQYF
j_call: TRBJ2-2; cdr3_length: 15; v_call: TRBV2; d_call: TRBD1; clone_size: NA; cdr3_nt: TGTGCCAGCAGCCGGGACAGGGGGCTTGCCGGGGAGCTGTTTTTT; cdr3_aa: CASSRDRGLAGELFF
j_call: TRBJ2-1; cdr3_length: 15; v_call: TRBV9; d_call: TRBD2; clone_size: NA; cdr3_nt: TGTGCCAGCAGCGAGGCGGGGGAGGTCTACAATGAGCAGTTCTTC; cdr3_aa: CASSEAGEVYNEQFF
j_call: TRBJ1-3; cdr3_length: 19; v_call: TRBV4-1; d_call: TRBD1; clone_size: once; cdr3_nt: TGCGCCAGCAGCCAAGTCCCTGGGGGACAGGGGGCTTCTGGAAACACCATATATTTT; cdr3_aa: CASSQVPGGQGASGNTIYF
j_call: TRBJ1-5; cdr3_length: 14; v_call: TRBV6-5; d_call: NA; clone_size: NA; cdr3_nt: TGTGCCAGCAGTTTATCCAGGGCCAATCAGCCCCAGCATTTT; cdr3_aa: CASSLSRANQPQHF
j_call: TRBJ2-7; cdr3_length: 15; v_call: TRBV7-2; d_call: TRBD2; clone_size: NA; cdr3_nt: TGTGCCAGCAGCCCCCTGGGTGGAGCGGGAGACGAGCAGTACTTC; cdr3_aa: CASSPLGGAGDEQYF
j_call: TRBJ2-7; cdr3_length: 13; v_call: TRBV5-1; d_call: NA; clone_size: NA; cdr3_nt: TGCGCCAGCAGCTCCGCAGGGTTAGGAGAGCAGTACTTC; cdr3_aa: CASSSAGLGEQYF
j_call: TRBJ1-1; cdr3_length: 16; v_call: TRBV4-1; d_call: NA; clone_size: NA; cdr3_nt: TGCGCCAGCAGCCTAGAGACCTCGGACATGAACACTGAAGCTTTCTTT; cdr3_aa: CASSLETSDMNTEAFF
j_call: TRBJ1-1; cdr3_length: 15; v_call: TRBV28; d_call: NA; clone_size: NA; cdr3_nt: TGTGCCAGCAGTCCCCAAATTGGCGGGGCGGCTGAAGCTTTCTTT; cdr3_aa: CASSPQIGGAAEAFF
j_call: TRBJ1-1; cdr3_length: 13; v_call: TRBV2; d_call: NA; clone_size: NA; cdr3_nt: TGTGCCAGCGGTCAGGGGCCAAACACTGAAGCTTTCTTT; cdr3_aa: CASGQGPNTEAFF
j_call: TRBJ2-2; cdr3_length: 15; v_call: TRBV18; d_call: TRBD2; clone_size: NA; cdr3_nt: TGTGCCAGCTTACCGGGACTAGCGCCCACCGGGGAGCTGTTTTTT; cdr3_aa: CASLPGLAPTGELFF
j_call: TRBJ2-2; cdr3_length: 16; v_call: TRBV5-1; d_call: TRBD1; clone_size: once; cdr3_nt: TGCGCCAGCAGCTTATGGACAGGGGCGAACACCGGGGAGCTGTTTTTT; cdr3_aa: CASSLWTGANTGELFF